This TCR beta chain was identified in a study of T cells in Graves' hyperthyroidism and ophthalmopathy. Notes on the study in general: In the blood, most expanded thyroid clonotypes above 0.001 appeared as well.

The authors obtained PBMCs from about 9.5 ml of fresh peripheral blood. In this sample, this clonotype turned up many times. The antigen is undetermined. RNA transcripts yielded amplified TCR beta CDR3 regions. First-round RT-PCR of the TCR CDR3 relied on the HTBI primer set. TCRdb processed the multiplex PCR reads anew with MiXCR; each CDR3 protein has one entry. This table holds fewer than 750,000 distinct CDR3 sequences, around 15% found once. Germline CDR1 is MNHNS and CDR2 is SASEGT. The V and J ends lost 2 bases and 8 bases, in that order; junction bases with no gene match: 7. The CDR3 runs 15 residues.

The chain recombines TRBV6-1 with TRBJ2-1; 9 bases are a match to TRBD2. The sequence came from a woman in her 50s with Graves' ophthalmopathy. The source material was blood. CDR3 DNA sequence: TGTGCCAGCAGTGAATGGGCGGGAGGGCCCGATGAGCAGTTCTTC. Its protein product is CASSEWAGGPDEQFF.